This T cell receptor beta chain comes out of a study of blood T cell repertoires in COVID-19. Study in general: Specimens from acute and convalescent COVID-19 originated in the United States, Italy and Spain. Sources were T cells, B-cell-depleted T cells, or PBMCs; the material itself was cDNA or gDNA.

CDR1 and CDR2 from the germline V gene are LGHNA and YSLEER. The length of the CDR3 is 18 residues. With V trimmed by 0 bases and J by 5 bases, 14 bases remained unmatched. Authors' methods: Amplification of reference gene primers was used by the study to estimate nucleated cell counts. The data were produced by immunoSEQ multiplex PCR, yet TCRdb's version contains in-frame clones alone and is incomplete. That table is the source of V, J and clone size, and D and trimming were worked out from the DNA. Of about 310,000 clones in the sample, about 89% were seen once. This TCR came from a woman aged 50 to 60 who had recovered from COVID-19. The V gene is TRBV4-3, the J gene TRBJ2-5; TRBD2 matches 8 bases. Sequenced sample: peripheral blood. The CDR3 loop reads CASSQDIRRGEASETQYF. CDR3 sequence (DNA): TGCGCCAGCAGCCAAGATATTCGGCGGGGGGAGGCTTCGGAGACCCAGTACTTC.